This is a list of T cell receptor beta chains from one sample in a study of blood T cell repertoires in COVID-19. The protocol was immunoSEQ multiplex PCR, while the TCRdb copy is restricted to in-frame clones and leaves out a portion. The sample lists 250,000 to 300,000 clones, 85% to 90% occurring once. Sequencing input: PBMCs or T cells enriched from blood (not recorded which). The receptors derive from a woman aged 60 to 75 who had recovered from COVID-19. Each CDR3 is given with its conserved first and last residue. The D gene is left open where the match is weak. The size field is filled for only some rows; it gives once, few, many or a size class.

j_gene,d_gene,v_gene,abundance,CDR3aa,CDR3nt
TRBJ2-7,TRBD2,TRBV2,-,CASSYSGGAGEQYF,TGTGCCAGCAGTTATAGCGGGGGGGCCGGCGAGCAGTACTTC
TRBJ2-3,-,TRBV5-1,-,CASSLAGTDTQYF,TGCGCCAGCAGCTTGGCCGGTACAGATACGCAGTATTTT
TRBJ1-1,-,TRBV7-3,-,CASSLAQGGASTEAFF,TGTGCCAGCAGCTTAGCCCAAGGGGGGGCTAGCACTGAAGCTTTCTTT
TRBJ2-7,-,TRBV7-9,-,CASTRDTSYEQYF,TGTGCCAGCACTCGGGACACCTCCTACGAGCAGTACTTC
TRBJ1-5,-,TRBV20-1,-,CSARGGGPQHF,TGCAGTGCTAGAGGAGGAGGGCCCCAGCATTTT
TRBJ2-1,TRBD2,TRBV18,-,CASSRGLAGYNEQFF,TGTGCCAGCTCACGTGGACTAGCGGGCTACAATGAGCAGTTCTTC
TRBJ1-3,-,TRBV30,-,CAWRWTTISSGNTIYF,TGTGCCTGGAGGTGGACAACGATTTCCTCTGGAAACACCATATATTTT
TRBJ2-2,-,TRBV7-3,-,CASSLNPPAIPGELFF,TGTGCCAGCAGCTTAAACCCCCCTGCTATCCCCGGGGAGCTGTTTTTT
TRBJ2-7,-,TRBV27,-,CASSLGRANEQYF,TGTGCCAGCAGTTTAGGCAGGGCAAACGAGCAGTACTTC
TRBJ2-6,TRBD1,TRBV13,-,CASSLGTGGISGANVLTF,TGTGCCAGCAGCTTAGGGACAGGGGGGATCTCTGGGGCCAACGTCCTGACTTTC
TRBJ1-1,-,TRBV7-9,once,CASSYTREEAFF,TGTGCCAGCAGTTACACTAGGGAGGAAGCTTTCTTT
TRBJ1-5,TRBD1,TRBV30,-,CAWSGDRGYGQPQHF,TGTGCCTGGAGTGGGGACAGGGGGTATGGTCAGCCCCAGCATTTT
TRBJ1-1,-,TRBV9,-,CASSVALNTEAFF,TGTGCCAGCAGCGTAGCTCTGAACACTGAAGCTTTCTTT
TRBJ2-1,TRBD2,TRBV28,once,CASSFSRLAGDYEQFF,TGTGCCAGCAGTTTTAGTCGGCTAGCGGGAGACTATGAGCAGTTCTTC
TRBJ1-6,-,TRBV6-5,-,CASVIDPYSPLHF,TGTGCCAGCGTGATAGATCCTTATTCACCCCTCCACTTT
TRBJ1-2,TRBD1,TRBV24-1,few,CATSGVDRGGYTF,TGTGCCACCAGTGGGGTGGACAGGGGCGGCTACACCTTC
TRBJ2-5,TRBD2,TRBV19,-,CASSIKRSSGSGETQYF,TGTGCCAGTAGTATAAAACGAAGTAGCGGGAGTGGAGAGACCCAGTACTTC
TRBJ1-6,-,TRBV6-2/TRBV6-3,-,CASSQQGTYSPLHF,TGTGCCAGCAGTCAACAGGGCACGTATTCACCCCTCCACTTT
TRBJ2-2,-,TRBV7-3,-,CASSLTRDRELFF,TGTGCCAGCAGCTTAACGCGGGACCGGGAGCTGTTTTTT
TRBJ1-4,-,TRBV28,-,CATLRAGGGTNEKLFF,TGTGCCACCCTGAGGGCCGGGGGTGGAACTAATGAAAAACTGTTTTTT
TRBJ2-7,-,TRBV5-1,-,CASSAWGRVPLEQYF,TGCGCCAGCAGCGCGTGGGGCAGGGTTCCTCTCGAGCAGTACTTC
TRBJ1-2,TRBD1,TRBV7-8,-,CASNNQGANYGYTF,TGTGCCAGCAACAATCAGGGGGCGAACTATGGCTACACCTTC
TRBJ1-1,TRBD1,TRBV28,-,CASSTIKTGVSTEAFF,TGTGCCAGCAGCACAATAAAGACAGGGGTTAGCACTGAAGCTTTCTTT
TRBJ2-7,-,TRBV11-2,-,CASSRNQGTGEQYF,TGTGCCAGCAGCCGAAATCAGGGGACCGGCGAGCAGTACTTC
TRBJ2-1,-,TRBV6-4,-,CASSVSVSYNEQFF,TGTGCCAGCAGTGTCAGTGTCTCCTACAATGAGCAGTTCTTC
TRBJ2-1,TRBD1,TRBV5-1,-,CASSKGALRGVSYNEQFF,TGCGCCAGCAGCAAGGGGGCGCTTAGGGGAGTCTCCTACAATGAGCAGTTCTTC
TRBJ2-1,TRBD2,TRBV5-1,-,CASSSGLAGGNEQFF,TGCGCCAGCAGCTCCGGACTAGCGGGAGGAAATGAGCAGTTCTTC
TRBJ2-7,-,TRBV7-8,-,CASSPGSYEQYF,TGTGCCAGCAGCCCAGGCTCCTACGAGCAGTACTTC
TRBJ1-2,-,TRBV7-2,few,CASSWRTENYGYTF,TGTGCCAGCAGCTGGAGGACAGAAAACTATGGCTACACCTTC
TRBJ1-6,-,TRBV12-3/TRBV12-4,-,CASSPRRGPLHF,TGTGCCAGCAGTCCCAGGCGGGGACCCCTCCACTTT
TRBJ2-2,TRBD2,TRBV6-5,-,CASRGLSGKTGELFF,TGTGCCAGCCGAGGGCTTAGCGGGAAAACCGGGGAGCTGTTTTTT
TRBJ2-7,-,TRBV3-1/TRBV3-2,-,CASGYRSSYEQYF,TGTGCCAGTGGTTACAGGAGCTCCTACGAGCAGTACTTC
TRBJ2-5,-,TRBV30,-,CAGAGFETQYF,TGTGCCGGTGCGGGTTTCGAGACCCAGTACTTC
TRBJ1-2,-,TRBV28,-,CASSPGSYGYTF,TGTGCCAGCAGTCCAGGATCCTATGGCTACACCTTC
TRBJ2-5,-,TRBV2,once,CASKKTAYQETQYF,TGTGCCAGCAAGAAGACAGCGTACCAAGAGACCCAGTACTTC
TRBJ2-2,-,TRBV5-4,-,CASSLELTNTGELFF,TGTGCCAGCAGCTTAGAACTGACGAACACCGGGGAGCTGTTTTTT
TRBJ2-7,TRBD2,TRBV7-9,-,CASSFRLAGGPIPYEQYF,TGTGCCAGCAGCTTCCGACTAGCGGGAGGGCCAATCCCCTACGAGCAGTACTTC
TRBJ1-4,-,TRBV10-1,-,CASSDGTTNEKLFF,TGCGCCAGCAGTGACGGGACAACTAATGAAAAACTGTTTTTT
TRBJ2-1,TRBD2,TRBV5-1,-,CASNLAGGFNEQFF,TGCGCCAGCAACCTAGCGGGAGGTTTTAATGAGCAGTTCTTC
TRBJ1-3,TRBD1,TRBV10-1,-,CASRGGQAGNSGNTIYF,TGCGCCAGCCGGGGAGGACAGGCCGGAAACTCTGGAAACACCATATATTTT
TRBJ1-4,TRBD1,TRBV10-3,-,CATLGTGSEKLFF,TGTGCCACCCTCGGGACAGGGAGCGAAAAACTGTTTTTT
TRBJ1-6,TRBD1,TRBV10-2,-,CASSEGTGQSPLHF,TGCGCCAGCAGTGAGGGGACAGGGCAATCACCCCTCCACTTT
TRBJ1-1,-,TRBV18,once,CASSPDSGDTEAFF,TGTGCCAGCTCACCCGATTCAGGGGACACTGAAGCTTTCTTT
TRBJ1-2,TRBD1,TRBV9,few,CASSVGQGLGGIYGYTF,TGTGCCAGCAGCGTAGGACAGGGATTGGGGGGCATCTATGGCTACACCTTC
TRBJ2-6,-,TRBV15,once,CATSVFSGANVLTF,TGTGCCACCAGCGTCTTCTCTGGGGCCAACGTCCTGACTTTC
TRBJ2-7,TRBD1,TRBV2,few,CASSRQGGYEQYF,TGTGCCAGCAGCAGACAGGGGGGTTACGAGCAGTACTTC
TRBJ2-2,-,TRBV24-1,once,CATSDLVPGGTGELFF,TGTGCCACCAGTGATTTGGTTCCAGGCGGGACCGGGGAGCTGTTTTTT
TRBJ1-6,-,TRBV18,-,CASSPPGSSYNSPLHF,TGTGCCAGCTCACCACCGGGGAGCTCCTATAATTCACCCCTCCACTTT
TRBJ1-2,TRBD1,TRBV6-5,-,CASSWDRVYGYTF,TGTGCCAGCAGTTGGGACAGGGTGTATGGCTACACCTTC
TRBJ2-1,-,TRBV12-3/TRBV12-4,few,CASSFGGNEQFF,TGTGCCAGCAGTTTTGGGGGGAATGAGCAGTTCTTC